A single sample is the source of the 16 T cell receptor beta chains below, sequenced in a study of radiation and T cells in renal cell carcinoma. Time point specified: blood 2 weeks post-SBRT. Regarding treatment: 15 Gy SBRT to primary tumor, nephrectomy 4 weeks later. Produced via immunoSEQ multiplex PCR; TCRdb's table is partial and in-frame only. The table records some 150,000 clones, roughly 90% of them present only once. The input for sequencing was blood, taken from a patient whose treatment included radiotherapy and nephrectomy. Receptors originate from a woman aged 45 to 65 with renal cell carcinoma.

The V and J genes are TRBV19 and TRBJ2-7, with 9 bases matching TRBD1. V lost 4 bases and J lost 3; bases outside the gene matches: 4. Germline CDR1 and CDR2: LNHDA and SQIVND (reference sequence). The CDR3 covers 14 residues. The CDR3 nucleotides read TGTGCCAGTAGTACCAGGACAGGGGACTACGAGCAGTACTTC. Its protein is CASSTRTGDYEQYF. Together with reference TRBV19 and TRBJ2-7, the CDR3 gives the full variable domain: DGGITQSPKYLFRKEGQNVTLSCEQNLNHDAMYWYRQDPGQGLRLIYYSQIVNDFQKGDIAEGYSVSREKKESFPLTVTSAQKNPTAFYLCASSTRTGDYEQYFGPGTRLTVT.

CDR3 coding DNA: TGTGCCAGTAGTATTGGGAGAAATAATGAAAAACTGTTTTTT. This gives the protein CASSIGRNNEKLFF. This rearrangement joins TRBV19 to TRBJ1-4; D gene ambiguous. The CDR3 consists of 14 residues. The ends were cut back, 3 bases at V and 4 bases at J, with 9 bases in the middle. Germline assignment: CDR1 LNHDA and CDR2 SQIVND (reference sequence).

This sequence joins TRBV9 and TRBJ2-1; 7 nucleotides match TRBD1. The CDR3 contains 15 residues. Trimming at V came to 3 bases and at J to 0 bases, leaving 3 bases not matched to a gene. Germline CDR1 is SGDLS and CDR2 is YYNGEE. CDR3 DNA sequence: TGTGCCAGCAGCGAACAGGGGAACTCCTACAATGAGCAGTTCTTC. This codes for CASSEQGNSYNEQFF.

The CDR3 loop is CASGWTGNTGELFF. The CDR3 DNA is TGCGCCAGCGGGTGGACAGGGAACACCGGGGAGCTGTTTTTT. V is TRBV5-1 and J is TRBJ2-2; 7 bases map to TRBD1. The trim removed 7 bases at V and 1 base at J, leaving 4 bases unmatched. The germline V gene has CDR1 SGHRS and CDR2 YFSETQ. This CDR3 comprises 14 residues.

As concerns this clone: A junction end diverges from the germline sequence, so it may reflect a read error. The genes are TRBV7-3 and TRBJ1-1, with D possibly TRBD1 on 5 matching bases. This CDR3 has 13 residues. Germline CDR1 is SGHTA and CDR2 is FQGTGA. CDR3 amino acids: CASSFEGNTEALF. CDR3 bases: TGTGCCAGCAGCTTCGAGGGGAACACTGAAGCTCTCTTT.

The CDR3 loop reads CASSIEPGQPQHF. The CDR3 DNA reads as TGTGCCAGTAGTATAGAACCGGGCCAGCCCCAGCATTTT. The chain uses TRBV19 and TRBJ1-5; D ambiguous. This CDR3 contains 13 residues. From germline, CDR1 is LNHDA and CDR2 SQIVND (reference sequence). Trimming took off 0 bases at V and 7 bases at J, with 7 bases between the two ends.

This clone appeared a few times. Other DNA sequences in the sample encode the same CDR3. The chain links TRBV5-1 to TRBJ2-1; D ambiguous. The CDR3 length is 11 residues. Germline V gives CDR1 SGHRS, CDR2 YFSETQ. Trimming took 1 base from V and 5 from J, leaving 1 base between them. In nucleotides, the CDR3 is TGCGCCAGCAGCTTGAACAATGAGCAGTTCTTC. It encodes CASSLNNEQFF. Variable domain in full (rest from reference TRBV5-1 and TRBJ2-1): KAGVTQTPRYLIKTRGQQVTLSCSPISGHRSVSWYQQTPGQGLQFLFEYFSETQRNKGNFPGRFSGRQFSNSRSEMNVSTLELGDSALYLCASSLNNEQFFGPGTRLTVL.

This clone was picked up a small number of times. The rearrangement uses TRBV19 and TRBJ1-2, with TRBD1 identical over 7 bases. This CDR3 comprises 13 residues. Per the germline V gene, CDR1 is LNHDA and CDR2 is SQIVND (reference sequence). Trimming removed 5 bases from V and 6 bases from J; junction bases left unmatched: 6. The CDR3 protein is CASSVDRDDGYTF. The CDR3 DNA sequence: TGTGCCAGTAGTGTCGACAGGGATGATGGCTACACCTTC.

This clone was found a few times. The CDR3 bases are TGCGCCAGCAGCCCCACAGGTCTCAATCAGCCCCAGCATTTT. The encoded protein is CASSPTGLNQPQHF. The chain is built from TRBV4-1 and TRBJ1-5, with a tentative D call TRBD1 (5 bases). The CDR3 length is 14 residues. Per the germline V gene, CDR1 is MGHRA and CDR2 is YSYEKL. V lost 4 bases to trimming and J lost 3 bases, with 10 bases between them.

The V gene is TRBV6-6, the J gene TRBJ1-5; D might be TRBD1 (5 bases). CDR3 length equals 15 residues. Germline values: CDR1 MNHNY, CDR2 SVGAGI (reference sequence). Trimming took 7 bases from V and 0 from J, leaving 13 bases between them. The CDR3 nucleotides read TGTGCCAGCACAAGGAGGGGCTATAGCAATCAGCCCCAGCATTTT. This translates into CASTRRGYSNQPQHF.

This clone was found once. The rearrangement joins TRBV10-3 to TRBJ2-7, with D perhaps matching TRBD1 (6 bases). V lost 2 bases to trimming and J lost 0 bases, with 11 bases between them. The CDR3 covers 15 residues. The germline gives CDR1 ENHRY, CDR2 SYGVKD. The DNA of the CDR3 is TGTGCCATCAGTGAGCAGGGGACGGTCTCCTACGAGCAGTACTTC. Protein sequence: CAISEQGTVSYEQYF.

The chain has TRBV7-9 and TRBJ1-3; D is undetermined. Per germline, CDR1 SEHNR and CDR2 FQNEAQ (reference sequence). The CDR3 has 13 amino acids. V was shortened by 5 bases and J by 8 bases, with 13 bases between the two germline ends. The CDR3 nucleotides read TGTGCCAGCAGCGTTCCCGGGGTCGACACCATATATTTT. Translating it yields CASSVPGVDTIYF. The variable domain in full, completed from reference TRBV7-9 and TRBJ1-3, reads DTGVSQNPRHKITKRGQNVTFRCDPISEHNRLYWYRQTLGQGPEFLTYFQNEAQLEKSRLLSDRFSAERPKGSFSTLEIQRTEQGDSAMYLCASSVPGVDTIYFGEGSWLTVV.

This chain connects TRBV7-2 to TRBJ1-5; 8 nucleotides agree with TRBD1. This CDR3 spans 13 amino acids. From germline, CDR1 is SGHTA and CDR2 FQGNSA. J was trimmed by 5 bases and V by 5 bases; bases with no gene match: 2. In nucleotides, the CDR3 is TGTGCCAGCAGCGTACAGGGGGATCAGCCCCAGCATTTT. Translated, it gives CASSVQGDQPQHF.

This clone was picked up one time. The chain employs TRBV6-5 and TRBJ1-4; TRBD1 aligns across 8 bases. The CDR3 runs 15 residues. Germline trimming cut 6 bases from V and 8 bases from J; bases unmatched to any gene: 11. Germline V lookup: CDR1 MNHEY, CDR2 SVGAGI. The CDR3 coding sequence is TGTGCCAGCAGCAGACAGACAGGGGTCTGGGAAAAACTGTTTTTT. The encoded protein is CASSRQTGVWEKLFF.

V usage is TRBV5-6 and J usage is TRBJ2-7; D possibly corresponds to TRBD2 (6 bases). The length of the CDR3 is 17 residues. V was cut by 2 bases and J by 0 bases, with 18 bases left in between. CDR1 and CDR2 (germline): SGHDT, YYEEEE. CDR3 nucleotides: TGTGCCAGCAGCTTATCACTAGAGCGGGTGAGCTCCTACGAGCAGTACTTC. Amino acid sequence: CASSLSLERVSSYEQYF.

The chain employs TRBV7-9 and TRBJ2-7; TRBD1 matches at 10 bases. Germline V gives CDR1 SEHNR, CDR2 FQNEAQ (reference sequence). The CDR3 contains 14 residues. V lost 5 bases, J lost 5 bases, and 6 bases stayed unmatched. This chain's CDR3 is CASSPDRGLNEQYF. CDR3 sequence (DNA): TGTGCCAGCAGCCCCGACAGGGGGCTGAACGAGCAGTACTTC.